Shown below are 3 T cell receptor beta chains from a single sample sequenced in a study of neurological immune-mediated disorders. TCRdb redid the calling of the 5' RACE reads with MiXCR, one entry per CDR3 protein. The sample has over 35,000 distinct CDR3 sequences, 2.5% seen once. The sequenced sample was PBMCs. These receptors were taken from a man between 50 and 59 years old with multiple sclerosis.

There are a few counts of this clonotype. A much larger clone lies one base from this, so it may be a read error. V gene TRBV6-5 combines with J gene TRBJ1-1, with TRBD1 as a possible D gene (5 bases). CDR1 MNHEY and CDR2 SVGAGI come from the germline V gene. The CDR3 extends over 13 amino acids. Trimming cost V 6 bases and J 4 bases, with 12 bases left between them. The CDR3 region has the DNA TGTGCCAGCAGCCGAGAAAGGGGCACTGAAGCTTTCTTT. Its protein is CASSRERGTEAFF.

This clonotype was recorded at least ten times. The rearrangement links TRBV20-1 to TRBJ1-1; D might be TRBD1 (5 bases). Germline V lookup: CDR1 DFQATT, CDR2 SNEGSKA (reference sequence). Trimming removed 6 bases at V and 3 bases at J, with 23 bases between. The length of the CDR3 is 16 residues. CDR3 residues: CSAGTRAQGRDTEAFF. CDR3 DNA: TGCAGTGCGGGGACGCGGGCTCAAGGGCGGGACACTGAAGCTTTCTTT.

This clonotype was seen many times. The rearrangement links TRBV5-5 to TRBJ1-5; D gene unclear. CDR3 length: 13 residues. V was clipped by 2 bases and J by 5 bases, with 8 bases between them. CDR1 is SGHKS and CDR2 is YYEKEE in the germline V gene (reference sequence). CDR3 nucleotide sequence: TGTGCCAGCAGCTTATTGGGATATCAGCCCCAGCATTTT. Residues: CASSLLGYQPQHF.